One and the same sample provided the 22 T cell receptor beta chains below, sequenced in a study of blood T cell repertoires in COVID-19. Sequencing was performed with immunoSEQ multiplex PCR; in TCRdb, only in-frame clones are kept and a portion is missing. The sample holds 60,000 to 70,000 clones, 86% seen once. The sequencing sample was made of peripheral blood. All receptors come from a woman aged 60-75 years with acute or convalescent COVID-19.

For the CDR3, the DNA is TGTGCCAGCGCCAATGTCCGGGACAGAATTTATAGCAATCAGCCCCAGCATTTT. Residues: CASANVRDRIYSNQPQHF. This sequence joins TRBV2 and TRBJ1-5; 7 nucleotides align to TRBD1. Germline CDR1 and CDR2: SNHLY and FYNNEI. The J segment lost 0 bases and the V segment lost 8 bases, leaving 16 bases of the junction unmatched. The CDR3 covers 18 residues. The entire variable domain, with the rest obtained from reference TRBV2 and TRBJ1-5, is as follows: EPEVTQTPSHQVTQMGQEVILRCVPISNHLYFYWYRQILGQKVEFLVSFYNNEISEKSEIFDDQFSVERPDGSNFTLKIRSTKLEDSAMYFCASANVRDRIYSNQPQHFGDGTRLSIL.

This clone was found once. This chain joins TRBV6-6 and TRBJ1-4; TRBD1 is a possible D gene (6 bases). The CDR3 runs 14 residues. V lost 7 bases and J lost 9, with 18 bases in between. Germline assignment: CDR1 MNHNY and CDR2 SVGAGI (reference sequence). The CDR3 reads CASTPDSRGQKLFF. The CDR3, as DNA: TGTGCCAGCACCCCCGACAGCAGGGGTCAAAAACTGTTTTTT.

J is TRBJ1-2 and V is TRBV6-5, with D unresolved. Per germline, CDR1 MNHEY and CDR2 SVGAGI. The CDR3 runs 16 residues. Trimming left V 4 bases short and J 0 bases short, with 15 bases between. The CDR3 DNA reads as TGTGCCAGCAGTTCCCTTTATACAGAAACTAACTATGGCTACACCTTC. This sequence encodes CASSSLYTETNYGYTF.

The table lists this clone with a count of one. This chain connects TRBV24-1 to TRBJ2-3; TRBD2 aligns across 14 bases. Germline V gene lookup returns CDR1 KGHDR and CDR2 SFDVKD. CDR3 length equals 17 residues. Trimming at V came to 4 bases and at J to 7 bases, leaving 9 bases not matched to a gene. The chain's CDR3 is CATSDFRLAGGRNTQYF. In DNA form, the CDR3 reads TGTGCCACCAGTGACTTTCGACTAGCGGGAGGGCGAAATACGCAGTATTTT.

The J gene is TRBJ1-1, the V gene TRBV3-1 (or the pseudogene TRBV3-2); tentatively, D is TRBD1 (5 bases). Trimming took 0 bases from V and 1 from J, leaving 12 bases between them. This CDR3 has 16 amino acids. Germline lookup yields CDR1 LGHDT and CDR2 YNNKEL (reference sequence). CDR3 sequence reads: CASSQDQRGWNTEAFF. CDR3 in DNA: TGTGCCAGCAGCCAAGATCAAAGGGGCTGGAACACTGAAGCTTTCTTT.

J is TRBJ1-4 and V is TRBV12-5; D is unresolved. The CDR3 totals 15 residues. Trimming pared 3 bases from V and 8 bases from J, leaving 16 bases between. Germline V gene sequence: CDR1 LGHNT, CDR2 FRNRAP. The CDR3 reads CASGFEARSGEKLFF. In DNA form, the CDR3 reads TGTGCTAGTGGTTTCGAGGCCCGATCTGGGGAAAAACTGTTTTTT. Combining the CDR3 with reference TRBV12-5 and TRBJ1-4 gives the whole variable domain DARVTQTPRHKVTEMGQEVTMRCQPILGHNTVFWYRQTMMQGLELLAYFRNRAPLDDSGMPKDRFSAEMPDATLATLKIQPSEPRDSAVYFCASGFEARSGEKLFFGSGTQLSVL.

The CDR3 here is CASRMGQEFVYTF. The DNA of the CDR3 is TGTGCCAGCAGAATGGGACAGGAATTTGTCTACACCTTC. This sequence joins TRBV6-5 and TRBJ1-2; TRBD1 matches at 8 bases. J gave up 10 bases and V 6 bases, and 10 bases lay outside the gene matches. The CDR3 length is 13 residues. The V gene's germline CDR1 is MNHEY and CDR2 SVGAGI.

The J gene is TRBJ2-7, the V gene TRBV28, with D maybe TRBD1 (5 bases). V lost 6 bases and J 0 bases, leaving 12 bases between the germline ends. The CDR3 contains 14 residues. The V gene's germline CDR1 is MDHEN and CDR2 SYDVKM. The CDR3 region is CASRIQGPSYEQYF. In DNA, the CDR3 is TGTGCCAGCAGAATCCAGGGTCCCTCCTACGAGCAGTACTTC.

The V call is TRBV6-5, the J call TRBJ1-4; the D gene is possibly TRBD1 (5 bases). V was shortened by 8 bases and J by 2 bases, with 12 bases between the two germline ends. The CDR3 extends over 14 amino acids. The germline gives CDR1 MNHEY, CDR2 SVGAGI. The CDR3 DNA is TGTGCCAGCCAACGGGGGTCTACTAATGAAAAACTGTTTTTT. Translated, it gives CASQRGSTNEKLFF.

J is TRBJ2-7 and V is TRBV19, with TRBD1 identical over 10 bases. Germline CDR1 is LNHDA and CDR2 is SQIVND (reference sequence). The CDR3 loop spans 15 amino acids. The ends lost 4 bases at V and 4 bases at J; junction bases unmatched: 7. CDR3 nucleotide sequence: TGTGCCAGTAGTACCCGTCAGGACAGGGGGTACGAGCAGTACTTC. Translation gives CASSTRQDRGYEQYF.

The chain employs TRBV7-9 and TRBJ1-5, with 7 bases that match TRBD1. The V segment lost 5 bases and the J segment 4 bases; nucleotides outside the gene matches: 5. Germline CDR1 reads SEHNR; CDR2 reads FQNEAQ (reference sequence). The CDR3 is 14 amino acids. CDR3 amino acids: CASSPTGLNQPQHF. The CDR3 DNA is TGTGCCAGCAGCCCGACAGGGTTGAATCAGCCCCAGCATTTT.

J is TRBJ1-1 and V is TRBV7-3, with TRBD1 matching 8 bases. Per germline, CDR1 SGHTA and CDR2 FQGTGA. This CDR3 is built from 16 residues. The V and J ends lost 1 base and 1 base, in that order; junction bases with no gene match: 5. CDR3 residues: CASSLNPTGGNTEAFF. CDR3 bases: TGTGCCAGCAGCTTAAACCCCACAGGGGGGAACACTGAAGCTTTCTTT. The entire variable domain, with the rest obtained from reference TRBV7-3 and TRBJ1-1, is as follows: GAGVSQTPSNKVTEKGKYVELRCDPISGHTALYWYRQSLGQGPEFLIYFQGTGAADDSGLPNDRFFAVRPEGSVSTLKIQRTERGDSAVYLCASSLNPTGGNTEAFFGQGTRLTVV.

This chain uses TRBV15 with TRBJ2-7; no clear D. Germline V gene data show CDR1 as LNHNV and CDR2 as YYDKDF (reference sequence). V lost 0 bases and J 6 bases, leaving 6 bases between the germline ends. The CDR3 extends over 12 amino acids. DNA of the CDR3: TGTGCCACCAGCAGAGATAGTATCGAGCAGTACTTC. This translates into CATSRDSIEQYF.

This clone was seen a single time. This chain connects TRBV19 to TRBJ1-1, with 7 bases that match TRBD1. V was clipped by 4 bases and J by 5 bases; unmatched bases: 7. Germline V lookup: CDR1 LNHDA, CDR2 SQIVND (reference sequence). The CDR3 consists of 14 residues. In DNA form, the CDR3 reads TGTGCCAGTAGTAACAGACAGGGTTGGACTGAAGCTTTCTTT. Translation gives CASSNRQGWTEAFF.

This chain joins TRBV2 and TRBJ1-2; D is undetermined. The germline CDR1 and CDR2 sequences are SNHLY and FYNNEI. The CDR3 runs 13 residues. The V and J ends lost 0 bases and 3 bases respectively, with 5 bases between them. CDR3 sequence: CASSEATDYGYTF. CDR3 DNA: TGTGCCAGCAGTGAAGCCACAGACTATGGCTACACCTTC.

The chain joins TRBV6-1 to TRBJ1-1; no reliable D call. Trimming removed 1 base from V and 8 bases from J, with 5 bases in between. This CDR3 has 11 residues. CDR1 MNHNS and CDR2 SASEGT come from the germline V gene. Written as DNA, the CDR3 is TGTGCCAGCAGTGAAGGCAGGGAAGCTTTCTTT. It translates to CASSEGREAFF.

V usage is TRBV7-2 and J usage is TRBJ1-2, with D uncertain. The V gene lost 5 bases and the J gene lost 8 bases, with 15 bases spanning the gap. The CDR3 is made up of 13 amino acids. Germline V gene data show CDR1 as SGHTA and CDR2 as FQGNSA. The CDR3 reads CASSRGREGGYTF. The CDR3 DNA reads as TGTGCCAGCAGCCGCGGCCGGGAAGGGGGCTACACCTTC.

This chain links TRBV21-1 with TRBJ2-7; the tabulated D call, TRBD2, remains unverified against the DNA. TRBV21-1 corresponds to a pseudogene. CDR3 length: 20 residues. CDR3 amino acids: CASSITLRDPPGQNSYEQYF. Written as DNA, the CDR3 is TGTGCCAGCAGCATTACCCTCCGGGATCCTCCGGGCCAAAACTCCTACGAGCAGTACTTC.

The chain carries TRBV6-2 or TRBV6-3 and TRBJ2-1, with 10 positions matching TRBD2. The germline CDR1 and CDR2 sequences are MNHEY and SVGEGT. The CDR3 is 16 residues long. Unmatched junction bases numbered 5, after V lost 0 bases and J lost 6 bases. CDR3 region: CASSYSPAGGPNEQFF. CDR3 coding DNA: TGTGCCAGCAGTTACTCGCCAGCGGGGGGGCCCAATGAGCAGTTCTTC.

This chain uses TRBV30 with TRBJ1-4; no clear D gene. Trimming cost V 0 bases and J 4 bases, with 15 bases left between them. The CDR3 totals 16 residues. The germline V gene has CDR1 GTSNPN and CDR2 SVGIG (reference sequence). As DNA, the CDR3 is TGTGCCTGGAGTGTACGGTCCCCGGGGAGTAATGAAAAACTGTTTTTT. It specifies CAWSVRSPGSNEKLFF.

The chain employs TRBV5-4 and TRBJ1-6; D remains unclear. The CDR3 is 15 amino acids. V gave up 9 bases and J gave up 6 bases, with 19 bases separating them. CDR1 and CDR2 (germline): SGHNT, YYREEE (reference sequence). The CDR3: CATNAATFTNSPLHF. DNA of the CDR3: TGTGCCACCAACGCGGCGACGTTTACTAATTCACCCCTCCACTTT.

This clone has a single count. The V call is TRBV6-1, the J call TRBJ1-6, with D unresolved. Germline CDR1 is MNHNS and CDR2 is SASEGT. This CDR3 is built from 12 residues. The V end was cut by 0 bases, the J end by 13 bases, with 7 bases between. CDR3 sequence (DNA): TGTGCCAGCAGTGAAGCTCGCGCGCCCCTCCACTTT. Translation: CASSEARAPLHF.